A selection of T cell receptor beta chains follows, all from one sample in a study of blood T cells in healthy people across ages. TCRdb reprocessed the 5' RACE reads via MiXCR and lists one record per CDR3 protein. The sample shows 710,000 or so distinct CDR3 sequences, 22% of them seen only once. The material sequenced was blood. These receptors originate from a man aged 65-85 years in good health. Both conserved end residues are part of each CDR3. D genes are given only for firm matches. Part of the rows lack a size; the others show once, few, many or a class for expanded clones.

CDR3 | DNA | J | D | V | size
CASSYSLGTPYNEQFF | TGTGCCAGCAGTTACTCTCTCGGGACTCCATACAATGAGCAGTTCTTC | TRBJ2-1 | NA | TRBV6-5 | NA
CASTKDANYGYTF | TGTGCCAGCACTAAGGACGCTAACTATGGCTACACCTTC | TRBJ1-2 | NA | TRBV7-2 | many
CASSPDQGTDTQYF | TGCGCCAGCAGCCCGGACCAAGGCACAGATACGCAGTATTTT | TRBJ2-3 | NA | TRBV5-1 | few
CAGSLDHSTDTQYF | TGCGCCGGCAGCTTGGACCACAGCACAGATACGCAGTATTTT | TRBJ2-3 | NA | TRBV5-1 | NA
CSAETLTSGRVEQFF | TGCAGTGCTGAAACGCTGACTAGCGGGAGGGTTGAGCAGTTCTTC | TRBJ2-1 | TRBD2 | TRBV20-1 | few
CASSSSGARNGELFF | TGTGCCAGCAGCTCCTCAGGGGCGCGTAACGGGGAGCTGTTTTTT | TRBJ2-2 | NA | TRBV7-3 | NA
CASLRGASWFRGYTF | TGTGCCAGCCTCCGGGGGGCTTCATGGTTCAGGGGCTACACCTTC | TRBJ1-2 | NA | TRBV12-3/TRBV12-4 | NA
CASSPGAVPNNEQFF | TGTGCCAGCTCACCCGGAGCTGTCCCAAACAATGAGCAGTTCTTC | TRBJ2-1 | NA | TRBV18 | many
CSAGLAGAYNEQFF | TGCAGTGCTGGTCTAGCGGGAGCCTACAATGAGCAGTTCTTC | TRBJ2-1 | TRBD2 | TRBV20-1 | NA
CASSRQGITDTQYF | TGTGCCAGCAGCCGCCAGGGAATCACAGATACGCAGTATTTT | TRBJ2-3 | NA | TRBV7-9 | few
CASSFSLTEAFF | TGTGCCAGCAGTTTTTCGCTCACTGAAGCTTTCTTT | TRBJ1-1 | NA | TRBV12-3/TRBV12-4 | many
CASSETGGDQPQHF | TGTGCCAGCAGCGAGACAGGGGGGGATCAGCCCCAGCATTTT | TRBJ1-5 | TRBD1 | TRBV9 | many
CSVVELSNYGYTF | TGCAGCGTTGTAGAGCTTTCGAACTATGGCTACACCTTC | TRBJ1-2 | NA | TRBV29-1 | many
CASSLAAQSPGDYGYTF | TGTGCCAGCAGCTTAGCTGCACAGTCGCCTGGGGACTATGGCTACACCTTC | TRBJ1-2 | NA | TRBV7-2 | few
CASSQGLADTYNEQFF | TGTGCCAGCAGCCAGGGACTAGCGGACACCTACAATGAGCAGTTCTTC | TRBJ2-1 | TRBD2 | TRBV7-2 | once
CASSPSPGKSSYNEQFF | TGCGCCAGCAGCCCCTCACCGGGAAAGAGCTCCTACAATGAGCAGTTCTTC | TRBJ2-1 | NA | TRBV5-1 | few
CASSLAPSGGAQTQYF | TGTGCCAGCAGCTTAGCGCCTAGCGGGGGGGCGCAGACCCAGTACTTC | TRBJ2-5 | TRBD2 | TRBV7-9 | NA
CAWSADTYTQYF | TGTGCCTGGAGTGCAGATACGTATACGCAGTATTTT | TRBJ2-3 | NA | TRBV30 | NA
CASEEALQETQYF | TGTGCCAGCGAGGAGGCACTCCAAGAGACCCAGTACTTC | TRBJ2-5 | NA | TRBV28 | NA
CASSLRFTGELFF | TGTGCCAGCAGCCTCCGGTTCACCGGGGAGCTGTTTTTT | TRBJ2-2 | NA | TRBV12-3/TRBV12-4 | few
CASSVRDNPSYEQYF | TGTGCCAGCAGCGTAAGAGATAACCCCTCCTACGAGCAGTACTTC | TRBJ2-7 | NA | TRBV9 | NA
CASSLRKFNEKLFF | TGTGCCAGCAGCTTACGGAAATTTAATGAAAAACTGTTTTTT | TRBJ1-4 | NA | TRBV13 | NA
CASRISRNNEQFF | TGTGCCAGCAGAATTTCTAGGAACAATGAGCAGTTCTTC | TRBJ2-1 | NA | TRBV2 | NA
CASSARTGVGNYGYTF | TGTGCCAGCAGCGCCCGGACAGGGGTGGGGAACTATGGCTACACCTTC | TRBJ1-2 | TRBD1 | TRBV7-2 | few
CASSLSRVQPQHF | TGTGCCAGCAGCTTATCACGTGTTCAGCCCCAGCATTTT | TRBJ1-5 | NA | TRBV7-2 | few
CASSETGHFVNEQFF | TGTGCCAGCTCAGAGACAGGGCACTTCGTGAATGAGCAGTTCTTC | TRBJ2-1 | TRBD1 | TRBV5-5 | NA
CSVEGGTQQYF | TGCAGCGTGGAGGGGGGGACCCAGCAGTACTTC | TRBJ2-7 | NA | TRBV29-1 | NA
CASRVASYTGELFF | TGTGCCAGCAGGGTGGCGAGTTACACCGGGGAGCTGTTTTTT | TRBJ2-2 | NA | TRBV12-3/TRBV12-4 | NA
CASSLAAGFKRDEAKNIQYF | TGTGCCAGCAGCTTAGCGGCCGGATTTAAGCGGGACGAAGCCAAAAACATTCAGTACTTC | TRBJ2-4 | TRBD2 | TRBV7-2 | NA
CASSKGGFHSYTF | TGCGCCAGCAGCAAAGGGGGCTTTCACAGCTACACCTTC | TRBJ1-2 | TRBD1 | TRBV5-1 | NA
CAISGRLTSYTF | TGTGCCATCTCGGGGCGGTTAACGAGCTACACCTTC | TRBJ1-2 | NA | TRBV12-3/TRBV12-4 | NA
CGTLKSPEAYEQYF | TGTGGAACCCTAAAGTCCCCAGAAGCCTACGAGCAGTACTTC | TRBJ2-7 | NA | TRBV28 | few
CASSQGVSFGGRRTEAFF | TGTGCCAGCAGCCAAGGGGTATCGTTTGGGGGGAGAAGGACTGAAGCTTTCTTT | TRBJ1-1 | NA | TRBV7-6 | few
CAINRGRANEQFF | TGTGCCATAAATCGCGGGAGGGCCAATGAGCAGTTCTTC | TRBJ2-1 | TRBD2 | TRBV10-3 | once
CASSLGAGTDTQYF | TGTGCCAGCAGTTTAGGGGCGGGCACAGATACGCAGTATTTT | TRBJ2-3 | NA | TRBV12-3/TRBV12-4 | many
CASSTRSQGAEQYF | TGTGCCAGCAGCACGCGATCCCAGGGGGCCGAGCAGTACTTC | TRBJ2-7 | TRBD1 | TRBV3-1 | few
CSARRERDRYNEQFF | TGCAGTGCTAGGCGCGAGCGGGATCGGTACAATGAGCAGTTCTTC | TRBJ2-1 | TRBD2 | TRBV20-1 | NA
CASSLRQERETQYF | TGTGCCAGCAGCTTGAGGCAGGAACGAGAGACCCAGTACTTC | TRBJ2-5 | NA | TRBV7-9 | NA
CASRATNSPLHF | TGTGCCAGCAGGGCGACAAACTCACCCCTCCACTTT | TRBJ1-6 | NA | TRBV2 | few
CASSQSTENTEAFF | TGCGCCAGCAGCCAATCGACAGAGAACACTGAAGCTTTCTTT | TRBJ1-1 | NA | TRBV4-3 | NA
CSARDNRQPDTQYF | TGCAGTGCTAGAGATAATCGGCAGCCAGATACGCAGTATTTT | TRBJ2-3 | NA | TRBV20-1 | NA
CASSLRQGAAGNTIYF | TGTGCCAGCAGCTTACGACAGGGGGCCGCTGGAAACACCATATATTTT | TRBJ1-3 | TRBD1 | TRBV7-2 | once
CASQTTGLNTEAFF | TGCGCCAGTCAAACGACAGGGCTGAACACTGAAGCTTTCTTT | TRBJ1-1 | TRBD1 | TRBV5-1 | few
CASSQERGNTEAFF | TGCGCCAGCAGCCAAGAACGTGGGAACACTGAAGCTTTCTTT | TRBJ1-1 | NA | TRBV4-1 | many
CASSLGGLDAEAFF | TGTGCCAGCAGCTTAGGGGGCCTGGACGCTGAAGCTTTCTTT | TRBJ1-1 | NA | TRBV7-8 | few